The 27 T cell receptor beta chains given below trace back to one sample, sequenced in a study of T cell responses to AZD1222 COVID-19 vaccine. Method: immunoSEQ multiplex PCR; TCRdb's copy keeps in-frame clones and lacks some. The sample consists of roughly 100,000 clones, roughly 89% of them appearing once. The sequencing used peripheral blood, collected on day 0 of AZD1222 vaccination. Source of these receptors: an adult in good health.

The chain carries TRBV3-1 (or the pseudogene TRBV3-2) and TRBJ1-4, with 9 bases identical to TRBD1. The CDR3 spans 15 residues. In germline, CDR1 is LGHDT, CDR2 YNNKEL (reference sequence). V trimming: 5 bases; J trimming: 6 bases; junction bases outside the gene matches: 7. Here the CDR3 reads CASSGRRDRDEKLFF. CDR3 DNA: TGTGCCAGCAGCGGACGCCGGGACAGGGATGAAAAACTGTTTTTT.

The chain carries TRBV25-1 and TRBJ2-1, with 10 bases fitting TRBD1. J gave up 3 bases and V 6 bases, and 8 bases lay outside the gene matches. The CDR3 consists of 16 residues. Germline lookup yields CDR1 MGHDK and CDR2 SYGVNS. The CDR3 DNA reads as TGTGCCAGCAGCGGGGGGACAGGGGTCATCTACAATGAGCAGTTCTTC. It translates to CASSGGTGVIYNEQFF.

The chain is built from TRBV7-2 and TRBJ2-7; 7 positions agree with TRBD1. CDR1 SGHTA and CDR2 FQGNSA come from the germline V gene. This CDR3 is 15 amino acids long. Losses at the gene ends were 5 bases for V and 2 bases for J; bases not matched to a gene: 9. CDR3 coding DNA: TGTGCCAGCAGCGTAACCGGGACAGATCCCTACGAGCAGTACTTC. Translated, it gives CASSVTGTDPYEQYF.

This sequence joins TRBV7-3 and TRBJ1-1, with D unresolved. V was shortened by 0 bases and J by 3 bases, with 11 bases between the two germline ends. Germline assignment: CDR1 SGHTA and CDR2 FQGTGA. This CDR3 spans 15 amino acids. This CDR3 is CASSLTDFGDTEAFF. The CDR3 DNA follows: TGTGCCAGCAGCTTAACGGACTTCGGGGACACTGAAGCTTTCTTT.

The V gene is TRBV28, the J gene TRBJ2-1; D remains ambiguous. Trimming cost V 1 base and J 6 bases, with 7 bases left between them. The CDR3 is 13 amino acids. The V gene's germline CDR1 is MDHEN and CDR2 SYDVKM. The CDR3 is CASSLLVVNEQFF. The DNA for the CDR3 is TGTGCCAGCAGTTTATTAGTTGTCAATGAGCAGTTCTTC. Full variable domain (rest looked up from reference TRBV28 and TRBJ2-1): DVKVTQSSRYLVKRTGEKVFLECVQDMDHENMFWYRQDPGLGLRLIYFSYDVKMKEKGDIPEGYSVSREKKERFSLILESASTNQTSMYLCASSLLVVNEQFFGPGTRLTVL.

The chain joins TRBV2 to TRBJ1-1; unclear D gene. Looked up from germline, CDR1 is SNHLY and CDR2 is FYNNEI. The CDR3 sequence is 12 residues long. V was shortened by 1 base and J by 6 bases, with 6 bases between the two germline ends. This chain's CDR3 is CASSEGRSEAFF. CDR3 DNA sequence: TGTGCCAGCAGTGAAGGCCGCTCTGAAGCTTTCTTT.

The gene calls are TRBV7-4 and TRBJ1-4, with TRBD1 matching over 8 bases. The CDR3 totals 20 residues. The germline gives CDR1 SGHVT, CDR2 SQSDAQ. V was clipped by 2 bases and J by 0 bases; unmatched bases: 14. CDR3 protein: CASSLMWGTGAPATNEKLFF. DNA for the CDR3: TGTGCCAGCAGCTTAATGTGGGGGACAGGAGCACCTGCAACTAATGAAAAACTGTTTTTT.

This sequence joins TRBV19 and TRBJ2-7; 8 nucleotides align to TRBD1. Germline V gene lookup returns CDR1 LNHDA and CDR2 SQIVND (reference sequence). V lost 3 bases to trimming and J lost 4 bases; unmatched junction nucleotides: 8. The CDR3 sequence is 15 residues long. CDR3 DNA sequence: TGTGCCAGTAGTATTCGGACAGGGAGAACTTACGAGCAGTACTTC. Translating it yields CASSIRTGRTYEQYF.

The V call is TRBV5-1, the J call TRBJ1-1, with a weak D call TRBD1 (6 bases). Germline V gene data show CDR1 as SGHRS and CDR2 as YFSETQ. The CDR3 totals 14 residues. CDR3 residues: CASGQGLGNTEAFF. Written as DNA, the CDR3 is TGCGCTTCAGGGCAGGGGTTGGGGAACACTGAAGCTTTCTTT.

The chain carries TRBV7-6 and TRBJ2-7, with 11 bases matching TRBD2. The V gene end was trimmed by 5 bases and the J gene end by 1 base; junction bases not matched to a gene: 4. The CDR3 sequence is 15 residues long. Germline CDR1 is SGHVS and CDR2 is FNYEAQ. CDR3 sequence reads: CASSQGTSGSYEQYF. Here the CDR3 DNA reads TGTGCCAGCAGCCAGGGGACTAGCGGATCCTACGAGCAGTACTTC.

The chain carries TRBV4-3 and TRBJ2-1; TRBD2 matches 13 bases. The junction had 16 bases not matched to a gene; V was cut back by 0 bases and J by 2 bases. The CDR3 loop spans 22 amino acids. CDR1 is LGHNA and CDR2 is YSLEER in the germline V gene. CDR3 region: CASSQDKGLLAGGQAAYNEQFF. The CDR3 DNA reads TGCGCCAGCAGCCAAGATAAGGGCCTACTAGCGGGAGGGCAGGCCGCCTACAATGAGCAGTTCTTC.

The chain recombines TRBV6-5 with TRBJ1-4; D is ambiguous. Germline V lookup: CDR1 MNHEY, CDR2 SVGAGI. V was cut by 6 bases and J by 0 bases, with 8 bases left in between. The CDR3 runs 14 residues. The CDR3 DNA reads TGTGCCAGCAGGATATTTCCAACTAATGAAAAACTGTTTTTT. It encodes CASRIFPTNEKLFF.

V usage is TRBV5-1 and J usage is TRBJ2-1; 10 positions agree with TRBD2. The CDR3 totals 15 residues. Germline loops: CDR1 SGHRS, CDR2 YFSETQ. With 3 bases clipped from V and 4 bases from J, the junction kept 4 bases outside the gene matches. The CDR3 loop is CASSSSGSWYNEQFF. In nucleotides, the CDR3 is TGCGCCAGCAGCTCTAGCGGGAGTTGGTACAATGAGCAGTTCTTC.

This chain links TRBV28 with TRBJ1-5; 8 bases line up with TRBD1. CDR1 is MDHEN, CDR2 SYDVKM, per germline. The trim removed 10 bases at V and 9 bases at J, leaving 8 bases unmatched. The CDR3 is 12 residues long. CDR3 nucleotide sequence: TGTGCCATCCAGGACAGGGCCCGGCCCCAGCATTTT. Translating it yields CAIQDRARPQHF.

The chain links TRBV7-2 to TRBJ2-1, with D possibly being TRBD2 (6 bases). The CDR3 runs 15 residues. Between the trimmed V and J ends, which lost 5 bases and 5 bases, there was a span of 16 bases. CDR1 SGHTA and CDR2 FQGNSA come from the germline V gene. As DNA, the CDR3 is TGTGCCAGCAGCAGAGCCGGGAGTTTTAACAATGAGCAGTTCTTC. It yields the protein CASSRAGSFNNEQFF.

The chain links TRBV2 to TRBJ1-1, with no clear D. CDR3 length: 13 residues. Germline-derived CDR1 and CDR2 are SNHLY and FYNNEI. V was trimmed by 8 bases and J by 5 bases, leaving 15 bases between them. CDR3 loop: CASETLIGTEAFF. CDR3 sequence (DNA): TGTGCCAGCGAAACACTCATCGGGACTGAAGCTTTCTTT.

This clone occurred once. V usage is TRBV7-9 and J usage is TRBJ1-2; D unresolved. CDR3 size: 15 residues. CDR1 SEHNR and CDR2 FQNEAQ come from the germline V gene (reference sequence). V was cut by 5 bases and J by 4 bases, with 17 bases left in between. The CDR3 protein is CASSPPWGGVYGYTF. The DNA for the CDR3 is TGTGCCAGCAGCCCTCCCTGGGGAGGAGTCTATGGCTACACCTTC.

The V and J genes are TRBV27 and TRBJ2-7, with 9 bases identical to TRBD1. Per germline, CDR1 MNHEY and CDR2 SMNVEV (reference sequence). V lost 8 bases, J lost 4 bases, and 3 bases stayed unmatched. The CDR3 contains 12 residues. The CDR3 loop is CASGQGLYEQYF. The CDR3 region has the DNA TGTGCCAGCGGACAGGGGTTATACGAGCAGTACTTC.

The chain carries TRBV6-6 and TRBJ1-5; D is unresolved. Per the germline V gene, CDR1 is MNHNY and CDR2 is SVGAGI (reference sequence). The V end lost 6 bases, the J end lost 3 bases, and 6 bases lay between the germline ends. The CDR3 has 12 amino acids. This CDR3 reads CASRTDNQPQHF. Written as DNA, the CDR3 is TGTGCCAGCAGAACCGACAATCAGCCCCAGCATTTT.

This clone is a singleton in its sample. The rearrangement joins TRBV4-1 to TRBJ2-7, with D possibly TRBD2 on 6 matching bases. Per germline, CDR1 MGHRA and CDR2 YSYEKL. The CDR3 spans 13 residues. Trimming pared 2 bases from V and 9 bases from J, leaving 14 bases between. CDR3 in DNA: TGCGCCAGCAGCCAATGGCGCGGGGAGCTGCAGTACTTC. As protein: CASSQWRGELQYF.

This chain links TRBV7-9 with TRBJ1-1; 9 bases align to TRBD1. The CDR3 extends over 14 amino acids. The germline V gene encodes CDR1 SEHNR and CDR2 FQNEAQ (reference sequence). V lost 1 base and J lost 10; bases outside the gene matches: 7. The CDR3 here is CASSLEGQGSRAFF. In DNA form, the CDR3 reads TGTGCCAGCAGCTTAGAAGGACAGGGGTCGAGAGCTTTCTTT.

About this clone itself: Other nucleotide sequences from this sample produce the same CDR3. V is TRBV3-1 (or the pseudogene TRBV3-2) and J is TRBJ1-2; D remains ambiguous. Germline CDR1 is LGHDT and CDR2 is YNNKEL (reference sequence). Trimming left V 2 bases short and J 4 bases short, with 2 bases between. This CDR3 region has 11 residues. CDR3 DNA: TGTGCCAGCAGCCAACTCTATGGCTACACCTTC. This sequence encodes CASSQLYGYTF.

This clone was seen more than once but under ten times. V and J are TRBV2 and TRBJ2-7, with D unresolved. Deletions cut 5 bases from V and 1 base from J, with 0 bases between. Germline-derived CDR1 and CDR2 are SNHLY and FYNNEI. The CDR3 has 10 amino acids. CDR3 nucleotides: TGTGCCAGCAGTTCCTACGAGCAGTACTTC. Its translation: CASSSYEQYF.

The chain couples TRBV4-1 to TRBJ1-5; no clear D. Trimming stripped 0 bases from V and 6 bases from J, with 12 bases between. CDR3 length: 15 amino acids. Germline V CDR1 and CDR2: MGHRA, YSYEKL. CDR3 in amino acids: CASSQEFRVGQPQHF. CDR3 nucleotide sequence: TGCGCCAGCAGCCAAGAATTTAGGGTTGGTCAGCCCCAGCATTTT.

The gene calls are TRBV5-1 and TRBJ2-1; 8 bases are shared with TRBD1. The V segment lost 4 bases and the J segment 8 bases; nucleotides outside the gene matches: 5. Germline V CDR1 and CDR2: SGHRS, YFSETQ. The CDR3 is made up of 13 amino acids. The CDR3: CASSPGGAYEQFF. The CDR3 DNA follows: TGCGCCAGCAGCCCAGGGGGCGCCTATGAGCAGTTCTTC.

The V call is TRBV5-1, the J call TRBJ2-3; TRBD2 might be the D (5 bases). The germline V gene has CDR1 SGHRS and CDR2 YFSETQ. This CDR3 region has 15 residues. V was cut by 0 bases and J by 3 bases, with 11 bases left in between. CDR3 protein: CASSLGGYETDTQYF. As DNA, the CDR3 is TGCGCCAGCAGCTTGGGAGGGTATGAGACAGATACGCAGTATTTT.

The J gene is TRBJ1-1, the V gene TRBV5-1; D call uncertain. This CDR3 is 13 amino acids long. The germline V gene has CDR1 SGHRS and CDR2 YFSETQ. Trimming took off 2 bases at V and 4 bases at J, with 9 bases between the two ends. The CDR3 nucleotides read TGCGCCAGCAGCTTTGCTGGGGTCACTGAAGCTTTCTTT. It specifies CASSFAGVTEAFF.